This passage covers 31 T cell receptor beta chains from one sample sequenced in a study of shared clonotypes between healthy human individuals. TCRdb keeps only in-frame clones here, not all; method: immunoSEQ multiplex PCR. Of about 2.1 million clones listed, approximately 92% are singletons. CD45RO-negative, CCR7-positively selected cells formed the naive CD8 fraction, excluding terminally differentiated effector memory CD45RA+ cells. Material for sequencing was naive CD8+ T cells from PBMCs. The receptors originated from a man aged 18 to 29 in good health. Some clones in this sample may be carry-over from other donors' samples.

Turning to this clone: The same CDR3 arises from other DNA sequences in this sample as well. The chain joins TRBV11-3 to TRBJ2-1; D gene unclear. Trimming removed 3 bases from V and 6 bases from J, with 3 bases in between. Germline V lookup: CDR1 SGHNT, CDR2 YENEEA. This CDR3 has 11 residues. The CDR3 DNA reads TGTGCCAGCAGCTTTGGCAATGAGCAGTTCTTC. It translates to CASSFGNEQFF.

This chain links TRBV6-5 with TRBJ2-1; no reliable D call. The CDR3 is made up of 11 amino acids. The V gene lost 1 base and the J gene lost 7 bases, with 2 bases spanning the gap. Germline CDR1 MNHEY, CDR2 SVGAGI. The chain's CDR3 is CASSYFNEQFF. The CDR3 region has the DNA TGTGCCAGCAGTTACTTTAATGAGCAGTTCTTC.

The chain links TRBV7-3 to TRBJ2-2, with a tentative D call TRBD2 (5 bases). Trimming cost V 5 bases and J 5 bases, with 18 bases left between them. This CDR3 region has 16 residues. Germline-derived CDR1 and CDR2 are SGHTA and FQGTGA. CDR3 nucleotides: TGTGCCAGCAGCCCGGGATTCCGGGTGGGAACCGGGGAGCTGTTTTTT. Translated, it gives CASSPGFRVGTGELFF.

V and J are TRBV4-1 and TRBJ2-7; D is unresolved. Germline lookup yields CDR1 MGHRA and CDR2 YSYEKL. The CDR3 length is 14 residues. With 1 base removed from V and 3 bases from J, the gap between germline ends came to 10 bases. The CDR3 sequence: CASSQANRYYEQYF. For the CDR3, the DNA is TGCGCCAGCAGCCAAGCGAACAGATACTACGAGCAGTACTTC.

The rearrangement joins TRBV6-1 to TRBJ2-7; D uncertain. Germline CDR1 is MNHNS and CDR2 is SASEGT. The ends were cut back, 0 bases at V and 1 base at J, with 10 bases in the middle. The CDR3 spans 15 residues. CDR3 sequence reads: CASSEATVPSYEQYF. The CDR3 DNA reads TGTGCCAGCAGTGAAGCCACGGTCCCATCCTACGAGCAGTACTTC.

Turning to this clone: Additional DNA sequences in this sample encode the identical CDR3. The genes are TRBV27 and TRBJ2-1; D not resolved. The CDR3 sequence is 15 residues long. The V gene lost 3 bases and the J gene lost 1 base, with 10 bases spanning the gap. Germline V lookup: CDR1 MNHEY, CDR2 SMNVEV (reference sequence). This CDR3 reads CASSLGLASYNEQFF. The CDR3 DNA reads TGTGCCAGCAGTTTGGGGTTAGCATCCTACAATGAGCAGTTCTTC.

The chain links TRBV5-1 to TRBJ2-1, with D hard to call. Germline values: CDR1 SGHRS, CDR2 YFSETQ. V was cut by 2 bases and J by 6 bases, with 6 bases left in between. The CDR3 has 12 amino acids. CDR3 residues: CASSLPGNEQFF. The DNA for the CDR3 is TGCGCCAGCAGCTTACCCGGCAATGAGCAGTTCTTC.

This chain links TRBV5-6 with TRBJ2-1; weak D call: TRBD2 (6 bases). The CDR3 sequence is 16 residues long. Trimming took off 6 bases at V and 3 bases at J, with 19 bases between the two ends. Germline lookup yields CDR1 SGHDT and CDR2 YYEEEE. CDR3 sequence: CASTLSFSGYYNEQFF. The CDR3 nucleotides are TGTGCCAGCACCCTTAGTTTCAGCGGGTACTACAATGAGCAGTTCTTC.

This chain connects TRBV6-5 to TRBJ2-3, with TRBD2 matching over 8 bases. The CDR3 loop spans 16 amino acids. Trimming at V came to 0 bases and at J to 5 bases, leaving 7 bases not matched to a gene. Germline assignment: CDR1 MNHEY and CDR2 SVGAGI. The DNA for the CDR3 is TGTGCCAGCAGTTACTCGGCGGGAGGACCCTTAGATACGCAGTATTTT. This codes for CASSYSAGGPLDTQYF.

This clone was seen only once. V is TRBV15 and J is TRBJ2-1; D remains unclear. V lost 0 bases and J 3 bases, leaving 12 bases between the germline ends. Germline V gives CDR1 LNHNV, CDR2 YYDKDF (reference sequence). The CDR3 is made up of 16 amino acids. The CDR3 sequence is CATSRDARKVYNEQFF. CDR3 nucleotide sequence: TGTGCCACCAGCAGAGATGCACGCAAAGTCTACAATGAGCAGTTCTTC. Complete variable domain (other parts from reference TRBV15 and TRBJ2-1): DAMVIQNPRYQVTQFGKPVTLSCSQTLNHNVMYWYQQKSSQAPKLLFHYYDKDFNNEADTPDNFQSRRPNTSFCFLDIRSPGLGDTAMYLCATSRDARKVYNEQFFGPGTRLTVL.

The rearrangement joins TRBV30 to TRBJ1-2; D remains ambiguous. Germline values: CDR1 GTSNPN, CDR2 SVGIG (reference sequence). V dropped 0 bases and J dropped 6 bases, with 17 bases sitting between them. The CDR3 loop spans 15 amino acids. CDR3 sequence (DNA): TGTGCCTGGAGTGTAGGGTCAGGTGGTGGGGATGGCTACACCTTC. Translation gives CAWSVGSGGGDGYTF.

This chain joins TRBV11-2 and TRBJ1-2; D might be TRBD1 (6 bases). The CDR3 sequence is 13 residues long. Trimming removed 4 bases at V and 4 bases at J, with 10 bases between. Germline-derived CDR1 and CDR2 are SGHAT and FQNNGV. The chain's CDR3 is CASSSADSYGYTF. In DNA, the CDR3 is TGTGCCAGCAGCTCCGCGGACAGCTATGGCTACACCTTC.

This chain's CDR3 is CASSEIRLAALTDTQYF. The CDR3 region has the DNA TGTGCCAGCAGTGAAATCCGGCTAGCGGCCCTCACAGATACGCAGTATTTT. The rearrangement uses TRBV6-1 and TRBJ2-3; 7 positions match TRBD2. Unmatched junction bases numbered 10, after V lost 2 bases and J lost 2 bases. This CDR3 contains 17 residues. Germline V gene lookup returns CDR1 MNHNS and CDR2 SASEGT.

The chain couples TRBV27 to TRBJ1-1, with TRBD1 as a possible D gene (6 bases). The CDR3 runs 14 residues. The V gene lost 4 bases and the J gene lost 10 bases, with 19 bases spanning the gap. Germline CDR1 is MNHEY and CDR2 is SMNVEV (reference sequence). CDR3 region: CASSYRDRGHAAFF. The CDR3 nucleotides read TGTGCCAGCAGTTACCGGGACCGGGGGCACGCAGCTTTCTTT.

V gene TRBV6-6 combines with J gene TRBJ2-5; TRBD1 aligns across 9 bases. The J call is doubtful: the DNA matches TRBJ2-7 better. Germline-derived CDR1 and CDR2 are MNHNY and SVGAGI (reference sequence). CDR3 length: 15 residues. The CDR3 nucleotides read TGTGCCAGCAGTTACGCGGACAGGGGAGGGGACGAGCAGTACTTC. Translation gives CASSYADRGGDEQYF.

With regard to this clone: At the DNA level, this CDR3 is encoded by other sequences in the same sample as well. The CDR3 DNA follows: TGTGCCTGGAGTTTGGGTAGCAATCAGCCCCAGCATTTT. This gives the protein CAWSLGSNQPQHF. This chain connects TRBV30 to TRBJ1-5; D uncertain. CDR3 length equals 13 residues. Per germline, CDR1 GTSNPN and CDR2 SVGIG (reference sequence). V shed 2 bases and J shed 0 bases, with 5 bases lying between them.

The chain combines TRBV4-1 with TRBJ2-1, with a possible D match to TRBD1 (6 bases). Deletions cut 2 bases from V and 6 bases from J, with 20 bases between. In germline, CDR1 is MGHRA, CDR2 YSYEKL. The CDR3 has 17 residues. The CDR3 sequence is CASSQKGGGDSSNEQFF. In DNA form, the CDR3 reads TGCGCCAGCAGCCAAAAGGGTGGGGGCGATTCGTCCAATGAGCAGTTCTTC.

The chain joins TRBV6-5 to TRBJ1-1; D is undetermined. The CDR3 loop spans 11 amino acids. V was trimmed by 6 bases and J by 3 bases, leaving 5 bases between them. In germline, CDR1 is MNHEY, CDR2 SVGAGI. CDR3 nucleotide sequence: TGTGCCAGCAGAAGGGACACTGAAGCTTTCTTT. Translated: CASRRDTEAFF.

The chain recombines TRBV27 with TRBJ2-1, with 9 bases aligning to TRBD2. V lost 8 bases to trimming and J lost 1 base; unmatched junction nucleotides: 9. There are 16 residues in the CDR3. In germline, CDR1 is MNHEY, CDR2 SMNVEV (reference sequence). The CDR3 here is CASLEVAGVSYNEQFF. The CDR3 region has the DNA TGTGCCAGCTTGGAGGTAGCGGGAGTATCCTACAATGAGCAGTTCTTC.

The chain uses TRBV27 and TRBJ2-7; no definite D call. This CDR3 has 15 residues. Trimming stripped 2 bases from V and 6 bases from J, with 17 bases between. Looked up from germline, CDR1 is MNHEY and CDR2 is SMNVEV (reference sequence). The CDR3 coding sequence is TGTGCCAGCAGTTTACGGCTCCCGGTGGGGTCCGAGCAGTACTTC. Residues: CASSLRLPVGSEQYF.

The table lists this clone with a few counts. The chain joins TRBV23-1 to TRBJ1-5; D is unclear. TRBV23-1 is an ORF for which the function is uncertain. This CDR3 spans 14 amino acids. The V gene lost 4 bases and the J gene lost 7 bases, with 14 bases spanning the gap. CDR3 amino acids: CASSLSVGRQPQHF. Written as DNA, the CDR3 is TGCGCCAGCAGTCTCAGCGTAGGGAGGCAGCCCCAGCATTTT.

The rearrangement joins TRBV5-6 to TRBJ2-7; 7 nucleotides match TRBD2. The CDR3 sequence is 15 residues long. The V gene end was trimmed by 0 bases and the J gene end by 4 bases; junction bases not matched to a gene: 7. Germline CDR1 reads SGHDT; CDR2 reads YYEEEE. CDR3 nucleotides: TGTGCCAGCAGCTTGGAGTCGGGAGGCATTTACGAGCAGTACTTC. Protein sequence: CASSLESGGIYEQYF.

Only one count was recorded for this clone. Other DNA sequences of this sample code for an identical CDR3. In nucleotides, the CDR3 is TGTGCCAGCAGCCCCGGGACTAGCGGATACGAGCAGTACTTC. This translates into CASSPGTSGYEQYF. The chain links TRBV7-9 to TRBJ2-7; 11 nucleotides match TRBD2. The CDR3 has 14 amino acids. CDR1 is SEHNR and CDR2 is FQNEAQ in the germline V gene (reference sequence). The V gene end was trimmed by 5 bases and the J gene end by 4 bases; junction bases not matched to a gene: 4.

The chain uses TRBV29-1 and TRBJ2-2, with a tentative D call TRBD1 (5 bases). Trimming removed 0 bases from V and 7 bases from J, with 15 bases in between. From germline, CDR1 is SQVTM and CDR2 ANQGSEA. There are 15 residues in the CDR3. The CDR3 protein is CSVEDHGAADGELFF. The CDR3 DNA is TGCAGCGTTGAAGATCATGGGGCGGCCGACGGGGAGCTGTTTTTT.

Turning to this clone: The sample has other DNA sequences that encode this CDR3 too. The chain is built from TRBV2 and TRBJ1-1; D ambiguous. The germline CDR1 and CDR2 sequences are SNHLY and FYNNEI. Trimming left V 1 base short and J 5 bases short, with 5 bases between. This CDR3 spans 12 amino acids. In nucleotides, the CDR3 is TGTGCCAGCAGTGAAGGGAGGACTGAAGCTTTCTTT. Protein product: CASSEGRTEAFF.

This chain links TRBV10-2 with TRBJ2-5; the D gene is possibly TRBD2 (5 bases). The CDR3 has 15 amino acids. Trimming cost V 1 base and J 5 bases, with 14 bases left between them. CDR1 and CDR2 from the germline V gene are WSHSY and SAAADI. In nucleotides, the CDR3 is TGCGCCAGCAGTGAGTTAGGATTCGGGAAGGAGACCCAGTACTTC. Amino acid sequence: CASSELGFGKETQYF.

This chain uses TRBV30 with TRBJ1-3; D not certain. Germline V gene sequence: CDR1 GTSNPN, CDR2 SVGIG (reference sequence). CDR3 size: 15 residues. Trimming pared 0 bases from V and 6 bases from J, leaving 15 bases between. The CDR3 coding sequence is TGTGCCTGGAGTGTACCCCCGGGTAACATAAACACCATATATTTT. Residues: CAWSVPPGNINTIYF.

This clone was found once. The genes are TRBV19 and TRBJ2-5; 9 bases are shared with TRBD1. CDR1 and CDR2 from the germline V gene are LNHDA and SQIVND (reference sequence). The CDR3 is 14 residues long. V was pared by 4 bases and J by 4 bases, with 4 bases of the junction left unmatched. CDR3 nucleotide sequence: TGTGCCAGTAGTACATGGACAGGGGTAGAGACCCAGTACTTC. Its protein product is CASSTWTGVETQYF.

The rearrangement uses TRBV7-9 and TRBJ2-7; no reliable D call. Per the germline V gene, CDR1 is SEHNR and CDR2 is FQNEAQ (reference sequence). This CDR3 spans 13 amino acids. Trimming shortened V by 2 bases and J by 5 bases, and 10 bases separated the two germline ends. CDR3 amino acids: CASSLTPSDEQYF. The CDR3 DNA reads TGTGCCAGCAGCTTAACGCCTTCGGACGAGCAGTACTTC.

The sample holds one count of this clone. The J gene is TRBJ2-1, the V gene TRBV9, with D perhaps assigned TRBD1 or TRBD2 (9 bases each). The germline V gene encodes CDR1 SGDLS and CDR2 YYNGEE. This CDR3 spans 14 amino acids. V lost 6 bases and J lost 8, with 18 bases in between. The CDR3 spells CASNLAGQGDEQFF. The CDR3 DNA sequence: TGTGCCAGCAACCTAGCGGGACAGGGCGATGAGCAGTTCTTC. The variable domain in full, completed from reference TRBV9 and TRBJ2-1, reads DSGVTQTPKHLITATGQRVTLRCSPRSGDLSVYWYQQSLDQGLQFLIQYYNGEERAKGNILERFSAQQFPDLHSELNLSSLELGDSALYFCASNLAGQGDEQFFGPGTRLTVL.

The V call is TRBV29-1, the J call TRBJ1-3; 7 positions match TRBD1. CDR3 size: 15 residues. Looked up from germline, CDR1 is SQVTM and CDR2 is ANQGSEA. The ends lost 1 base at V and 4 bases at J; junction bases unmatched: 7. CDR3 residues: CSVEATGSQGNTIYF. The CDR3 DNA reads as TGCAGCGTTGAAGCGACAGGGTCACAAGGAAACACCATATATTTT.